Included here is one T cell receptor (beta chain) sequence, with context. There are a few counts of this clonotype. Its antigen is still unknown. The junction departs from germline at one end; a sequencing error may be responsible. This record belongs to a study of tumor and adjacent non-tumor tissue in lung cancer (dated by TCRdb to 2016 to 2019). Study-level background: The cohort included more than 9 adenocarcinoma, a couple of squamous cell carcinoma and 1 small cell lung cancer patients. About 30 paired specimens, one tumor and one normal lung sample per patient, were profiled by TCRbeta CDR3 sequencing. Ages among the approximately 15 patients ranged from about 30 to 80 years, there were roughly ten men and 5 women, and disease was at TNM stage I to III. The study compared bulk TCRbeta repertoires between lung tumor tissue and matched distant non-tumor lung tissue from over 12 lung cancer patients. Sequencing produced more than 100,000,000 productive TCRbeta reads in total, an average of about 4.17 million reads per sample. Broader findings and caveats from the paper: TCR diversity (inverse Simpson) was significantly higher in tumor than in normal lung tissue (approximately 400 vs 170, P = 0.0075, Mann-Whitney U test). With only approximately 16 patients in the cohort, the authors noted that larger samples and more detailed clinical data are needed. Significantly higher TCR diversity was found in younger patients, and higher tumor TCR diversity was associated with shorter overall and disease-free survival. Because peripheral blood was not sequenced, the blood TCRbeta repertoires of the lung cancer patients in the study went unexamined. The top 100 clones made up a significantly larger cumulative share of the repertoire in normal lung than in tumor tissue. Neither the sequencing platform nor unique molecular identifiers are named or mentioned anywhere in the methods.

Libraries were prepared through multiplex PCR. Sequencing relied on an Illumina HiSeq 2500. TCRbeta libraries were constructed through three rounds of nested PCR with primers (Table S4) according to protocols modified from ARM-PCR. Before sequencing, PCR products in the 200-500 bp range were cut out of the gel and cleaned up using the QIAquick gel extraction kit. Per the original workflow: Reads were cleaned with Trimmomatic, merged with FLASH into complete CDR3 sequences, and assigned to V(D)J germline segments with MiTCR. Clonal diversity was calculated as the inverse Simpson's index using VDJtools. In-frame sequences without a premature stop codon were defined as productive reads. The raw public data were reprocessed by TCRdb itself: fastp quality trimming at Q25, MiXCR clonotype calling, in-frame beta chains only. Each entry is one CDR3 protein sequence, shown with its most common DNA and genes. These V and J calls originate from TCRdb's pipeline instead of the authors' own analysis. The sample data list over 110,000 distinct CDR3 sequences, and around 65% of these were observed just once. The ten most abundant clones make up roughly 18% of the sample.

RNA was isolated from bulk unsorted tissue, and RNA quality was assessed with a NanoDrop ND-1000 and an Agilent 2100. The donors were newly diagnosed lung cancer patients admitted for thoracic surgery in China from August to November 2014 who had not received prior chemotherapy. Patients with previous radiotherapy or chemotherapy, or with another concurrent cancer, were excluded from the study. Surgical tissue pieces of about 1-2.3 cm3 were preserved in RNAlater solution and were kept at -80 degrees C until use. Via the germline V gene (reference sequence), CDR1 is DFQATT and CDR2 SNEGSKA. The CDR3 measures 15 amino acids from cysteine to phenylalanine. Kept here is only the CDR3 DNA, which spans 45 bases and is read in frame from base 1.

The V and J segments used are TRBV20-1 and TRBJ2-1; 9 bases in between match TRBD2. Sequenced: lung tumor tissue. The clonotype comes from a man in his 60s with small cell lung cancer. The CDR3 here reads CSARAGGAKNNEQSF. In nucleotide form, the sequence is TGCAGTGCTAGGGCGGGAGGGGCAAAAAACAATGAGCAGTCCTTC.